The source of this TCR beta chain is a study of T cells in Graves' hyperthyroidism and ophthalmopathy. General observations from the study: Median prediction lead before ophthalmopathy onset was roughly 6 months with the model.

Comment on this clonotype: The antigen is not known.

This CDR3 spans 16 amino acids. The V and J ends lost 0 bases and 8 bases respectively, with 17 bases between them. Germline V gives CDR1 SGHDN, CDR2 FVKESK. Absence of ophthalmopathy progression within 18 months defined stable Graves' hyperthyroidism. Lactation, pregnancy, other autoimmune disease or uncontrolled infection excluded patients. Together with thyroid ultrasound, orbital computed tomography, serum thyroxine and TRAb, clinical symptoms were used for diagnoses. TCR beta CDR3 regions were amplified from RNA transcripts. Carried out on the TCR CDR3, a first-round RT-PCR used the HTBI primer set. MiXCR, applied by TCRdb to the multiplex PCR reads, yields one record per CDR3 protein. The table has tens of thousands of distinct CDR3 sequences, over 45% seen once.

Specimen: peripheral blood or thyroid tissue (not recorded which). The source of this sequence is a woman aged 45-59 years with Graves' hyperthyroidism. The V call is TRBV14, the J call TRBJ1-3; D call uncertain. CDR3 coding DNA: TGTGCCAGCAGCCAAGATAGGACGGCGGCTGGCTACACCATATATTTT. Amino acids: CASSQDRTAAGYTIYF.